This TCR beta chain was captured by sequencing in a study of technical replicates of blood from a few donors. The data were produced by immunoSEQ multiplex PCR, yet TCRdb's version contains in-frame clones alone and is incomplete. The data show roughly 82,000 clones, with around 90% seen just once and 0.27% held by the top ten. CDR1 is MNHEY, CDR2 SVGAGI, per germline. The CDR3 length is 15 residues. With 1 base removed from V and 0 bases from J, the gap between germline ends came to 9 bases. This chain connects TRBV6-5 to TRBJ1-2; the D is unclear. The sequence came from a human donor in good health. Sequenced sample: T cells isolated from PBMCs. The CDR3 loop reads CASSYFPSANYGYTF. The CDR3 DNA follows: TGTGCCAGCAGTTACTTCCCTTCAGCTAACTATGGCTACACCTTC.